What follows are 6 T cell receptor delta chains derived from one specimen sequenced in a study of Vδ1+ human thymocytes. No antigen has been identified for these receptors. Overall study findings and caveats: Highly polyclonal TRG and TRD repertoires with Gaussian CDR3 length distributions appeared in thymus.

RNA was extracted from the cells and then reverse transcribed. The CDR3 regions were amplified by multiplex PCR from V-gene primers to a constant-region primer. TCRdb reran clone calling via CATT on the multiplex PCR reads. The sample includes 45,000 to 60,000 delta-chain clones, approximately 15% of them seen just once. The specimen was Vdelta1+ gamma-delta thymocytes from the thymus. Subset noted: FACS-sorted CD3+ TCRalphabeta- TCRVdelta1+ TCRVdelta2- thymocytes. The receptors come from a girl in the first two years of life who had congenital heart surgery.

This clone showed up just a few times. The chain links TRDV1 to TRDJ1; 8 positions agree with TRDD3. With 7 bases clipped from V and 4 bases from J, the junction kept 17 bases outside the gene matches. This CDR3 has 17 residues. Per the germline V gene, CDR1 is TSWWSYY and CDR2 is QGS. The CDR3 bases are TGTGCTCTTGAGAGTTTGGTGGGGGATCCGTCGATCGATAAACTCATCTTT. Translated: CALESLVGDPSIDKLIF.

The gene calls are TRDV2 and TRDJ1; 11 bases are shared with TRDD3. V was clipped by 1 base and J by 12 bases; unmatched bases: 21. Germline lookup yields CDR1 GEAIGNYY and CDR2 EKD. The CDR3 extends over 18 amino acids. In DNA, the CDR3 is TGTGCCTGTGACACACTCCTGGGGGATACCCCCTTAACTGAGGGATTCATCTTT. It codes for CACDTLLGDTPLTEGFIF.

This clone has just a few counts. An end of the junction does not agree with germline; a read error may underlie this. Other DNA variants within this sample encode the same CDR3. J is TRDJ1 and V is TRDV2; possibly TRDD3 for D (5 bases). Germline CDR1 is GEAIGNYY and CDR2 is EKD. The CDR3 covers 16 residues. In DNA form, the CDR3 reads TGTGCCTGTGACTCCTTGGGGACGTCGTACACCGATAAGCTCATCTTT. It encodes CACDSLGTSYTDKLIF.

This clone showed up just a few times. This chain links TRDV1 with TRDJ1, with unresolved D. V lost 0 bases, J lost 0 bases, and 8 bases lay in between. The CDR3 is 15 residues long. CDR1 and CDR2 (germline): TSWWSYY, QGS. The CDR3 sequence: CALGELGSYTDKLIF. The DNA for the CDR3 is TGTGCTCTTGGGGAACTAGGATCGTACACCGATAAACTCATCTTT.

This clone occurred a few times. The V gene is TRDV1, the J gene TRDJ1, with a weak D call TRDD2 (6 bases). The CDR3 length is 17 residues. The germline V gene encodes CDR1 TSWWSYY and CDR2 QGS. V shed 4 bases and J shed 2 bases, with 20 bases lying between them. The CDR3 DNA reads TGTGCTCTTGGGGGGGCCTTCCCGGGGTCGGGGACCGATAAACTCATCTTT. Protein product: CALGGAFPGSGTDKLIF.

A word on this clone: One end of the junction does not line up with germline, which may come from a read error. The rearrangement links TRDV1 to TRDJ1; TRDD3 aligns across 11 bases. Germline CDR1 is TSWWSYY and CDR2 is QGS. This CDR3 has 20 residues. The CDR3 sequence: CALGEWTGGYKRELADKRIF. The CDR3 DNA is TGTGCTCTTGGGGAATGGACTGGGGGATATAAGCGGGAGTTGGCCGATAAACGCATCTTT.